A selection of T cell receptor beta chains follows, all from one sample in a study of T cells in Graves' hyperthyroidism and ophthalmopathy. TCRdb used MiXCR to reprocess the multiplex PCR reads, holding one entry per CDR3 protein. Of some 500,000 distinct CDR3 sequences listed, approximately 25% are singletons. Input material: blood. Source of these receptors: a woman in her 30s with Graves' ophthalmopathy. CDR3s include the opening cysteine and the closing phenylalanine or tryptophan. D genes are given only for firm matches. Some rows have no size entry. The others give once, few or many, or a class for an expanded clone.

v_gene	d_gene	j_gene	abundance	CDR3aa	CDR3nt
TRBV28	-	TRBJ1-1	-	CASLRERSEAFF	TGTGCCAGCCTCCGGGAACGGTCTGAAGCTTTCTTT
TRBV12-3/TRBV12-4	-	TRBJ2-5	many	CASSSTDPAGTQYF	TGTGCCAGCAGTTCGACCGACCCAGCCGGGACCCAGTACTTC
TRBV29-1	-	TRBJ1-2	-	CSVDPRVDYGYTF	TGCAGCGTTGACCCCAGGGTTGACTATGGCTACACCTTC
TRBV14	-	TRBJ2-2	many	CASSQQAAGELFF	TGTGCCAGCAGCCAACAGGCGGCCGGGGAGCTGTTTTTT
TRBV6-5	-	TRBJ1-1	many	CASTITEGTEAFF	TGTGCCAGCACCATTACAGAGGGCACTGAAGCTTTCTTT
TRBV7-9	-	TRBJ2-2	many	CASSDTGSNTGELFF	TGTGCCAGCAGCGATACAGGTTCGAACACCGGGGAGCTGTTTTTT
TRBV11-2	-	TRBJ2-7	many	CASSLPGRAYEQYF	TGTGCCAGCAGCTTACCGGGACGCGCCTACGAGCAGTACTTC
TRBV20-1	-	TRBJ1-5	many	CSASPRYQVGNQPQHF	TGCAGTGCTAGTCCCCGTTATCAGGTGGGCAATCAGCCCCAGCATTTT
TRBV7-8	TRBD2	TRBJ2-7	many	CASSLRTSGGTGEQYF	TGTGCCAGCAGCCTAAGGACTAGCGGGGGGACGGGTGAGCAGTACTTC
TRBV24-1	-	TRBJ2-5	-	CATIQGLQETQYF	TGTGCCACCATCCAGGGGCTACAAGAGACCCAGTACTTC
TRBV20-1	-	TRBJ1-1	-	CSARTVEAFF	TGCAGTGCGAGGACAGTTGAAGCTTTCTTT
TRBV12-3/TRBV12-4	-	TRBJ1-2	-	CASSRSVEGGYGYTF	TGTGCCAGCAGCCGGAGTGTGGAGGGAGGCTATGGCTACACCTTC
TRBV4-1	TRBD1	TRBJ2-5	few	CASSQGQGMETQYF	TGCGCCAGCAGCCAGGGACAGGGGATGGAGACCCAGTACTTC
TRBV6-1	-	TRBJ1-1	many	CASGKGTVSEAFF	TGTGCCAGCGGGAAGGGAACGGTGTCTGAAGCTTTCTTT
TRBV6-1	TRBD1	TRBJ2-7	-	CAIRQGGYEQYF	TGTGCCATCCGACAGGGGGGCTACGAGCAGTACTTC
TRBV12-3/TRBV12-4	-	TRBJ1-2	once	CASSFLGGYTF	TGTGCCAGCAGTTTTTTGGGTGGCTACACCTTC
TRBV12-3/TRBV12-4	-	TRBJ1-2	-	CASSPFERLGYTF	TGTGCCAGCAGCCCCTTTGAACGACTCGGCTACACCTTC
TRBV6-2/TRBV6-3	-	TRBJ2-2	many	CASNFRNTGELFF	TGTGCCAGCAATTTCAGGAACACCGGGGAGCTGTTTTTT
TRBV11-2	-	TRBJ1-4	-	CASSPGEKLFF	TGTGCCAGCAGCCCGGGCGAAAAACTGTTTTTT
TRBV2	-	TRBJ1-5	many	CASSASGRPQHF	TGTGCCAGCAGTGCGTCGGGGCGGCCCCAGCATTTT
TRBV6-4	-	TRBJ2-2	many	CASGGGVQRTGELFF	TGTGCCAGCGGCGGAGGGGTTCAGAGGACCGGGGAGCTGTTTTTT
TRBV7-2	-	TRBJ2-7	-	CASSLGPFASYDQYF	TGTGCCAGCAGCTTAGGGCCTTTCGCATCCTACGATCAGTACTTC
TRBV6-1	TRBD1	TRBJ1-2	-	CASRRDRADYGYTF	TGTGCCAGCAGGCGGGACAGGGCGGACTATGGCTACACCTTC
TRBV25-1	TRBD1	TRBJ2-6	-	CASSIGTGGGGANVLTF	TGTGCCAGCAGTATCGGGACAGGGGGCGGTGGGGCCAACGTCCTGACTTTC
TRBV28	TRBD1	TRBJ1-5	-	CASSAHGTGGNQPQHF	TGTGCCAGCAGTGCTCACGGGACAGGGGGAAATCAGCCCCAGCATTTT
TRBV7-8	-	TRBJ1-1	many	CASSFVKRTLKNTEAFF	TGTGCCAGCAGCTTTGTTAAGCGAACCCTAAAGAACACTGAAGCTTTCTTT
TRBV10-3	-	TRBJ1-1	many	CAISAPGGPNTEAFF	TGTGCCATCAGCGCCCCGGGGGGACCGAACACTGAAGCTTTCTTT
TRBV29-1	TRBD1	TRBJ1-2	many	CSVDLTGENGYTF	TGCAGCGTTGACTTGACAGGGGAAAATGGCTACACCTTC
TRBV2	-	TRBJ1-1	-	CASSGWGGNTEAFF	TGTGCCAGCAGTGGATGGGGCGGAAACACTGAAGCTTTCTTT
TRBV19	-	TRBJ1-5	few	CASSTRAGQPQHF	TGTGCCAGTAGTACGAGAGCGGGGCAGCCCCAGCATTTT
TRBV12-3/TRBV12-4	-	TRBJ2-2	many	CASSATAKNTGELFF	TGTGCCAGCAGCGCGACTGCTAAGAACACCGGGGAGCTGTTTTTT
TRBV15	-	TRBJ1-2	few	CATSRERVDYGYTF	TGTGCCACCAGCAGAGAACGGGTAGACTATGGCTACACCTTC
TRBV10-3	-	TRBJ2-7	-	CAISELGAAYEQYF	TGTGCCATCAGTGAGTTGGGGGCGGCCTACGAGCAGTACTTC
TRBV29-1	-	TRBJ1-1	few	CSVLSGIETEAFF	TGCAGCGTATTATCTGGGATAGAAACTGAAGCTTTCTTT
TRBV6-5	-	TRBJ2-2	few	CASSYPDSNTGELFF	TGTGCCAGCAGTTACCCGGACAGTAACACCGGGGAGCTGTTTTTT
TRBV29-1	-	TRBJ1-3	many	CSVEDMSGSSGNTIYF	TGCAGCGTTGAAGATATGTCCGGGAGCTCTGGAAACACCATATATTTT
TRBV11-2	TRBD2	TRBJ2-3	-	CASSPGGPDTQYF	TGTGCCAGCAGCCCGGGGGGGCCAGATACGCAGTATTTT
TRBV27	-	TRBJ1-2	many	CASSLTGLHGYTF	TGTGCCAGCAGTTTAACGGGACTCCATGGCTACACCTTC
TRBV28	TRBD1	TRBJ1-3	-	CASNRGNSGNTIYF	TGTGCCAGCAACAGGGGTAATTCTGGAAACACCATATATTTT
TRBV20-1	TRBD1	TRBJ1-2	many	CSAVNRGGGRDDYGYTF	TGCAGTGCCGTCAACAGGGGAGGAGGGCGAGATGACTATGGCTACACCTTC
TRBV7-3	TRBD2	TRBJ2-5	many	CASSSSGGAQETQYF	TGTGCCAGCAGCTCAAGCGGGGGGGCCCAAGAGACCCAGTACTTC
TRBV20-1	-	TRBJ2-7	few	CSAKHGHGSTEQYF	TGCAGTGCTAAGCATGGACACGGCTCTACGGAGCAGTACTTC
TRBV4-1	-	TRBJ2-7	once	CASSQEFSSSYEQYF	TGCGCCAGCAGCCAAGAGTTTTCGTCCTCCTACGAGCAGTACTTC
TRBV5-6	-	TRBJ1-2	many	CASSLFSAYGYTF	TGTGCCAGCAGCTTGTTCAGCGCCTATGGCTACACCTTC
TRBV10-3	TRBD1	TRBJ2-7	many	CAISPAPGQGFHEQYF	TGTGCCATCAGCCCTGCCCCCGGACAGGGGTTCCACGAGCAGTACTTC
TRBV30	-	TRBJ2-7	many	CAWEKDEQYF	TGTGCCTGGGAGAAGGACGAGCAGTACTTC
TRBV10-3	-	TRBJ2-2	many	CAIYPGVAEGGELFF	TGTGCCATATACCCCGGAGTAGCCGAAGGGGGGGAGCTGTTTTTT
TRBV5-1	TRBD1	TRBJ2-5	many	CASSSTEGARETQYF	TGCGCCAGCAGCTCGACAGAGGGGGCGCGGGAGACCCAGTACTTC
TRBV7-2	-	TRBJ1-5	large	CASSLKGINQPQHF	TGTGCCAGCAGCTTGAAAGGAATCAATCAGCCCCAGCATTTT